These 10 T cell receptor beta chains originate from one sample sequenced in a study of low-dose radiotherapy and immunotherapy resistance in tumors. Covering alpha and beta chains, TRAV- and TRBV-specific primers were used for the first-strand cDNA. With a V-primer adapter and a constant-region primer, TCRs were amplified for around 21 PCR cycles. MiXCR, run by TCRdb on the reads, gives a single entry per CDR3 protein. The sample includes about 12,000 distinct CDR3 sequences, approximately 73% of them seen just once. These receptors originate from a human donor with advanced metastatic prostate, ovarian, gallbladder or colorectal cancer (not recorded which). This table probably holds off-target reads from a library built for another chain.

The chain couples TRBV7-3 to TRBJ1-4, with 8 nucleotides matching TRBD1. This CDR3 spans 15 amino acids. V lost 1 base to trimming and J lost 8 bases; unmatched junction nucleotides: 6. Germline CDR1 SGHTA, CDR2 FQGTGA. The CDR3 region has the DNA TGTGCCAGCAGCTTAATGGGCAGGGGGCAAGAAAAACTGTTTTTT. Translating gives CASSLMGRGQEKLFF.

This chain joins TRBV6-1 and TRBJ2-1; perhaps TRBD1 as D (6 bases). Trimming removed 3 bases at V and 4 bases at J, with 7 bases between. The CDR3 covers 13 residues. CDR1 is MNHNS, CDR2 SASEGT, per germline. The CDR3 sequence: CASSDGQYNEQFF. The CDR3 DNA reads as TGTGCCAGCAGTGACGGACAGTACAATGAGCAGTTCTTC.

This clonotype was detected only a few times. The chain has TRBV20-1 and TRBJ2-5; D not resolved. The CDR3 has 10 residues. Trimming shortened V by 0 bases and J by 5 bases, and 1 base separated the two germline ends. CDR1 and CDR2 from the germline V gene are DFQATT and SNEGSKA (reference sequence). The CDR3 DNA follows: TGCAGTGCTAGAGAGGAGACCCAGTACTTC. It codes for CSAREETQYF.

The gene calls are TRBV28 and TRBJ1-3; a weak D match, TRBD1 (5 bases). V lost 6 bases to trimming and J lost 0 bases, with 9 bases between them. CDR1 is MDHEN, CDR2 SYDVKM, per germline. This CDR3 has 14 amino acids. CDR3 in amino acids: CASRNGGSGNTIYF. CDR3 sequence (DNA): TGTGCCAGCAGAAACGGGGGCTCTGGAAACACCATATATTTT.

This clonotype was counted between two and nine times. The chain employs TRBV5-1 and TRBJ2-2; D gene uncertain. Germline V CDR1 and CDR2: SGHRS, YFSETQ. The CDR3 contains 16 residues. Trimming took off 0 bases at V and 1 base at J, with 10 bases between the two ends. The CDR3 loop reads CASSLEVLENTGELFF. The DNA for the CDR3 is TGCGCCAGCAGCTTGGAAGTCCTAGAGAACACCGGGGAGCTGTTTTTT.

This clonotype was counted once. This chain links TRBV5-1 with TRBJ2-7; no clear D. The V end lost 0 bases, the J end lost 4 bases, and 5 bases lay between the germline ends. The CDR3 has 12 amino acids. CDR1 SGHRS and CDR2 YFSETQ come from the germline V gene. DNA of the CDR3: TGCGCCAGCAGCTTGGACAGATACGAGCAGTACTTC. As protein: CASSLDRYEQYF.

DNA of the CDR3: TGCAGCGTTGCACAGGGGCCAGAGACCCAGTACTTC. Its translation: CSVAQGPETQYF. This chain joins TRBV29-1 and TRBJ2-5; 7 nucleotides match TRBD1. This CDR3 has 12 amino acids. The junction had 3 bases not matched to a gene; V was cut back by 4 bases and J by 4 bases. Germline V lookup: CDR1 SQVTM, CDR2 ANQGSEA. The full variable domain, its missing parts supplied by reference TRBV29-1 and TRBJ2-5, is SAVISQKPSRDICQRGTSLTIQCQVDSQVTMMFWYRQQPGQSLTLIATANQGSEATYESGFVIDKFPISRPNLTFSTLTVSNMSPEDSSIYLCSVAQGPETQYFGPGTRLLVL.

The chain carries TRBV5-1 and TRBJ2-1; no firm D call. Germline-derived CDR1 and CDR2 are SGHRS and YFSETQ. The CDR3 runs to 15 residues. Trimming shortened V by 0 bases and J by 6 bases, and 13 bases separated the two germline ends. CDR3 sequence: CASSLEVSSVNEQFF. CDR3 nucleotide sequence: TGCGCCAGCAGCTTGGAAGTTTCGAGCGTCAATGAGCAGTTCTTC.

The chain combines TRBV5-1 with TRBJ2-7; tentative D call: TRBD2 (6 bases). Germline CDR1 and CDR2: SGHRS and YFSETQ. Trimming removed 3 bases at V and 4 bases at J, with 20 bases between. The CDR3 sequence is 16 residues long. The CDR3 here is CASSSTTSRGLYEQYF. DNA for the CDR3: TGCGCCAGCAGCTCTACCACTAGCCGCGGGTTGTACGAGCAGTACTTC.

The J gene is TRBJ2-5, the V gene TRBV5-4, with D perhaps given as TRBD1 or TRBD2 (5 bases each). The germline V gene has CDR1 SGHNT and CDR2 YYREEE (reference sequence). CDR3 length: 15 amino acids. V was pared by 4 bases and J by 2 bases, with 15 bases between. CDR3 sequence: CASSGRGTVQETQYF. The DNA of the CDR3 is TGTGCCAGCAGCGGAAGAGGGACGGTTCAAGAGACCCAGTACTTC.